This paragraph reports one T cell receptor beta chain. V was shortened by 4 bases and J by 5 bases, with 12 bases between the two germline ends. Germline V gene data show CDR1 as SGDLS and CDR2 as YYNGEE. The CDR3 consists of 14 residues. Sequenced by immunoSEQ multiplex PCR; TCRdb stores in-frame clones only, minus some. The repertoire includes over 150,000 clones, around four fifths of them detected once, and about 8.3% sits in the top ten. This sample is drawn from a study of blood T cell repertoires in COVID-19. This receptor was obtained from a woman between 70 and 85 years old with COVID-19, enrolled during active disease. Sequencing input: peripheral blood. The V call is TRBV9, the J call TRBJ1-4; a possible D gene is TRBD1 (6 bases). CDR3 coding DNA: TGTGCCAGCAGCTCGGGACAACCCAATGAAAAACTGTTTTTT. Residues: CASSSGQPNEKLFF. Full variable domain (missing parts from reference TRBV9 and TRBJ1-4): DSGVTQTPKHLITATGQRVTLRCSPRSGDLSVYWYQQSLDQGLQFLIQYYNGEERAKGNILERFSAQQFPDLHSELNLSSLELGDSALYFCASSSGQPNEKLFFGSGTQLSVL.